The present entry profiles one T cell receptor beta chain with its context. TCRdb's copy holds only in-frame clones and misses some; the assay was immunoSEQ multiplex PCR. Of roughly 130,000 clones in the sample, just over 85% were seen once. The data originate from a study of T cell responses to AZD1222 COVID-19 vaccine. The origin of this receptor is an adult in good health. This specimen was peripheral blood, taken on day 0 of MenACWY control vaccination.

Here the CDR3 reads CASSYLRGQPQHF. The CDR3 DNA sequence: TGTGCCAGCAGTTACTTGCGGGGGCAGCCCCAGCATTTT. The rearrangement uses TRBV6-5 and TRBJ1-5; tentatively, D is TRBD1 (5 bases). V lost 1 base and J lost 7, with 8 bases in between. This CDR3 spans 13 amino acids. From germline, CDR1 is MNHEY and CDR2 SVGAGI.